Listed here is a single T cell receptor (beta chain). The entry originates in a study of blood T cell repertoires in COVID-19. Across the study: From the United States, Italy and Spain came samples of acute and convalescent COVID-19.

TCRdb keeps only in-frame clones here, not all; method: immunoSEQ multiplex PCR. Here the sample spans 200,000 to 300,000 clones, around 86% being singletons. The CDR3 length is 17 residues. V was cut by 4 bases and J by 9 bases, with 22 bases left in between. Germline CDR1 reads LNHDA; CDR2 reads SQIVND (reference sequence). The specimen was peripheral blood. The rearrangement links TRBV19 to TRBJ1-6; D is undetermined. The TCR was taken from a woman in her 70s with active or convalescent COVID-19. CDR3 DNA: TGTGCCAGTAGTACCCCCTTTGACATAGCGGTTCGTTCACCCCTCCACTTT. Its protein is CASSTPFDIAVRSPLHF.